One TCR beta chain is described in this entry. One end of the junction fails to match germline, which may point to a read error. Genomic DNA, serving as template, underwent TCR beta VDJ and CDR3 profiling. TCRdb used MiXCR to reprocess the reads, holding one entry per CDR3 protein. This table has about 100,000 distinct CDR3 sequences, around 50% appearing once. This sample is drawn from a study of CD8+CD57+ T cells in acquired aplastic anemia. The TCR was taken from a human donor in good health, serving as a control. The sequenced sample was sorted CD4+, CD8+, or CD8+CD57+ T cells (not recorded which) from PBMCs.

In DNA form, the CDR3 reads TGTGCCAGCAGCTCGAGGACTGATTCCGAGCAGTACTTC. This translates into CASSSRTDSEQYF. This chain connects TRBV5-3 to TRBJ2-7, with a possible D match to TRBD2 (5 bases). TRBV5-3 is classed as an ORF, of uncertain function. This CDR3 comprises 13 residues.